These 24 T cell receptor beta chains share one sample of origin, sequenced in a study of blood T cell repertoires in COVID-19. Measured with immunoSEQ multiplex PCR; TCRdb has only the in-frame clones, and not every one. The data show under 400,000 clones, around 89% seen once. Material: peripheral blood. These receptor sequences come from a man in his late teens or twenties with active or convalescent COVID-19.

The genes are TRBV19 and TRBJ2-1, with 12 positions matching TRBD2. The germline V gene encodes CDR1 LNHDA and CDR2 SQIVND (reference sequence). This CDR3 comprises 16 residues. The V gene end was trimmed by 4 bases and the J gene end by 3 bases; junction bases not matched to a gene: 4. DNA of the CDR3: TGTGCCAGTAGTACGCTAGCGGGAGGGTTCTACAATGAGCAGTTCTTC. Its protein product is CASSTLAGGFYNEQFF.

The J gene is TRBJ1-3, the V gene TRBV7-9, with 8 bases that match TRBD1. V lost 3 bases, J lost 4 bases, and 5 bases stayed unmatched. The CDR3 runs 15 residues. Germline V gives CDR1 SEHNR, CDR2 FQNEAQ (reference sequence). The CDR3 spells CASSLVTGEGNTIYF. In DNA form, the CDR3 reads TGTGCCAGCAGCTTGGTGACAGGGGAAGGAAACACCATATATTTT.

About this clone itself: Other DNA sequences in the sample encode the same CDR3. J is TRBJ2-3 and V is TRBV28; D remains ambiguous. The CDR3 is made up of 14 amino acids. Trimming left V 3 bases short and J 1 base short, with 8 bases between. The germline gives CDR1 MDHEN, CDR2 SYDVKM. The CDR3 DNA follows: TGTGCCAGCAGTTTTCCTACAGGCACAGATACGCAGTATTTT. Translating gives CASSFPTGTDTQYF.

The genes are TRBV7-2 and TRBJ2-5; TRBD1 might be the D (5 bases). The CDR3 runs 14 residues. CDR1 is SGHTA and CDR2 is FQGNSA in the germline V gene. The germline V and J ends were trimmed by 5 bases and 5 bases, with 15 bases remaining between them. The CDR3 loop is CASSPTRAWETQYF. In DNA, the CDR3 is TGTGCCAGCAGCCCGACCAGGGCCTGGGAGACCCAGTACTTC.

This chain joins TRBV5-1 and TRBJ1-1, with D possibly matching TRBD1 (5 bases). Trimming left V 2 bases short and J 1 base short, with 12 bases between. The CDR3 runs 15 residues. The germline V gene encodes CDR1 SGHRS and CDR2 YFSETQ. The CDR3 DNA sequence: TGCGCCAGCAGCTTTTTGACAGTCGGGAACACTGAAGCTTTCTTT. It is translated as CASSFLTVGNTEAFF.

The genes are TRBV9 and TRBJ1-2, with 7 bases aligning to TRBD1. The CDR3 sequence is 16 residues long. Looked up from germline, CDR1 is SGDLS and CDR2 is YYNGEE. The V gene end was trimmed by 3 bases and the J gene end by 4 bases; junction bases not matched to a gene: 12. The CDR3 region has the DNA TGTGCCAGCAGCGGACTCAATAGGGGGCGGGGCTATGGCTACACCTTC. Protein: CASSGLNRGRGYGYTF.

V usage is TRBV18 and J usage is TRBJ1-6; 7 nucleotides agree with TRBD1. V gave up 4 bases and J gave up 5 bases; unmatched junction bases: 2. Germline loops: CDR1 KGHSH, CDR2 LQKENI. The CDR3 length is 14 residues. The CDR3 DNA is TGTGCCAGCTCACTGGACAGGAATAATTCACCCCTCCACTTT. The encoded protein is CASSLDRNNSPLHF.

Worth noting for this clone: Other DNA sequences of this sample code for an identical CDR3. The chain links TRBV6-6 to TRBJ2-1; D perhaps matches TRBD2 (5 bases). Germline loops: CDR1 MNHNY, CDR2 SVGAGI (reference sequence). V was trimmed by 0 bases and J by 5 bases, leaving 5 bases between them. The CDR3 is 13 residues long. CDR3 sequence (DNA): TGTGCCAGCAGTTACTCGGGAGACAATGAGCAGTTCTTC. It encodes CASSYSGDNEQFF.

The V call is TRBV7-6, the J call TRBJ2-3, with TRBD2 matching 12 bases. Trimming at V came to 2 bases and at J to 4 bases, leaving 7 bases not matched to a gene. The CDR3 runs 17 residues. Germline CDR1 SGHVS, CDR2 FNYEAQ. The CDR3 is CASSLRLAGVSADTQYF. The CDR3 DNA is TGTGCCAGCAGCTTAAGACTAGCGGGAGTTTCTGCAGATACGCAGTATTTT.

The chain recombines TRBV6-4 with TRBJ1-1; D might be TRBD1 (5 bases). V was cut by 2 bases and J by 4 bases, with 11 bases left in between. This CDR3 spans 14 amino acids. Germline CDR1 MRHNA, CDR2 SNTAGT. In DNA, the CDR3 is TGTGCCAGCAGTGACGGCGGGGGGATCACTGAAGCTTTCTTT. Protein: CASSDGGGITEAFF.

This chain links TRBV19 with TRBJ2-1; TRBD2 matches at 7 bases. The CDR3 has 15 amino acids. J lost 0 bases, V lost 3 bases, and 2 bases had no gene match. Germline V gene lookup returns CDR1 LNHDA and CDR2 SQIVND (reference sequence). CDR3 region: CASSMGGSSYNEQFF. The CDR3, as DNA: TGTGCCAGTAGTATGGGGGGGAGCTCCTACAATGAGCAGTTCTTC.

The chain has TRBV6-4 and TRBJ2-7; 9 positions agree with TRBD2. Trimming removed 5 bases from V and 4 bases from J; junction bases left unmatched: 9. The germline V gene encodes CDR1 MRHNA and CDR2 SNTAGT. The CDR3 extends over 15 amino acids. The CDR3 DNA follows: TGTGCCAGCAGTATCTCAGCGGGAGGAGCTTACGAGCAGTACTTC. The encoded protein is CASSISAGGAYEQYF.

V is TRBV9 and J is TRBJ2-5, with D perhaps TRBD1 (7 bases). The CDR3 is 16 amino acids. The ends were cut back, 4 bases at V and 5 bases at J, with 21 bases in the middle. CDR1 is SGDLS and CDR2 is YYNGEE in the germline V gene. The CDR3 DNA reads as TGTGCCAGCAGCCCCGAAGGGGGGACAGTGGGGGAGACCCAGTACTTC. This encodes CASSPEGGTVGETQYF. Full variable domain (missing parts from reference TRBV9 and TRBJ2-5): DSGVTQTPKHLITATGQRVTLRCSPRSGDLSVYWYQQSLDQGLQFLIQYYNGEERAKGNILERFSAQQFPDLHSELNLSSLELGDSALYFCASSPEGGTVGETQYFGPGTRLLVL.

CDR3 in DNA: TGTGCCAGCGAAGGTGGGGGGTATGGAAACACCATATATTTT. It codes for CASEGGGYGNTIYF. This sequence joins TRBV6-5 and TRBJ1-3; D possibly corresponds to TRBD1 (5 bases). There are 14 residues in the CDR3. CDR1 is MNHEY, CDR2 SVGAGI, per germline. The germline V and J ends were trimmed by 8 bases and 3 bases, with 14 bases remaining between them.

This chain connects TRBV27 to TRBJ2-7; TRBD1 agrees at 7 bases. Germline assignment: CDR1 MNHEY and CDR2 SMNVEV (reference sequence). The CDR3 extends over 15 amino acids. V shed 6 bases, J shed 3 bases, and the junction held 11 bases outside the gene matches. Written as DNA, the CDR3 is TGTGCCAGCAGCGCCCGGGACAGAAAGTACTACGAGCAGTACTTC. Protein: CASSARDRKYYEQYF.

The chain employs TRBV19 and TRBJ1-2; unclear D gene. From germline, CDR1 is LNHDA and CDR2 SQIVND (reference sequence). The CDR3 totals 14 residues. With 3 bases removed from V and 0 bases from J, the gap between germline ends came to 8 bases. The CDR3 here is CASSIILANYGYTF. In DNA, the CDR3 is TGTGCCAGTAGTATCATTCTAGCTAACTATGGCTACACCTTC.

There are a few counts of this clone. The V and J genes are TRBV4-3 and TRBJ2-7; possibly TRBD2 for D (6 bases). V was cut by 5 bases and J by 0 bases, with 14 bases left in between. CDR3 length: 15 amino acids. Germline assignment: CDR1 LGHNA and CDR2 YSLEER. CDR3 in amino acids: CASSFRDSGSYEQYF. The CDR3 DNA is TGCGCCAGCAGCTTCCGGGACTCTGGCTCCTACGAGCAGTACTTC.

The sample holds a few counts of this clone. This rearrangement joins TRBV7-6 to TRBJ2-7; TRBD1 matches at 9 bases. V lost 5 bases, J lost 6 bases, and 5 bases stayed unmatched. The germline gives CDR1 SGHVS, CDR2 FNYEAQ. The CDR3 loop spans 13 amino acids. The CDR3 region is CASSGQDRGEQYF. CDR3 sequence (DNA): TGTGCCAGCAGCGGACAGGACAGGGGCGAGCAGTACTTC.

The genes are TRBV7-2 and TRBJ1-5; the D is unclear. V was pared by 3 bases and J by 7 bases, with 10 bases between. From germline, CDR1 is SGHTA and CDR2 FQGNSA. This CDR3 comprises 13 residues. CDR3 sequence (DNA): TGTGCCAGCAGCTTTAAGTTTGGCCAGCCCCAGCATTTT. It yields the protein CASSFKFGQPQHF. Looking up the rest from reference TRBV7-2 and TRBJ1-5 gives the full variable domain: GAGVSQSPSNKVTEKGKDVELRCDPISGHTALYWYRQSLGQGLEFLIYFQGNSAPDKSGLPSDRFSAERTGGSVSTLTIQRTQQEDSAVYLCASSFKFGQPQHFGDGTRLSIL.

The V call is TRBV4-1, the J call TRBJ2-1; 9 nucleotides line up with TRBD1. Trimming at V came to 6 bases and at J to 5 bases, leaving 14 bases not matched to a gene. The length of the CDR3 is 17 residues. Germline CDR1 reads MGHRA; CDR2 reads YSYEKL. The DNA of the CDR3 is TGCGCCAGCAGTCAAACCTCCTTGGGACAGGGACACAATGAGCAGTTCTTC. Protein sequence: CASSQTSLGQGHNEQFF.

The V call is TRBV18, the J call TRBJ2-5; 9 bases are shared with TRBD1. The germline V gene has CDR1 KGHSH and CDR2 LQKENI. The CDR3 loop spans 15 amino acids. The trim removed 5 bases at V and 2 bases at J, leaving 6 bases unmatched. For the CDR3, the DNA is TGTGCCAGCTCAAAGTGGGACAGGGCTCAAGAGACCCAGTACTTC. Residues: CASSKWDRAQETQYF.

The chain has TRBV12-3 or TRBV12-4 and TRBJ1-2, with D possibly being TRBD1 (6 bases). The V end lost 5 bases, the J end lost 6 bases, and 13 bases lay between the germline ends. This CDR3 spans 13 amino acids. CDR3: CASSPTGSNGYTF. The CDR3 DNA is TGTGCCAGCAGTCCTACAGGGAGTAATGGCTACACCTTC.

The CDR3 region is CASSQDGGSYNEQFF. Written as DNA, the CDR3 is TGTGCCAGCTCACAAGACGGGGGGTCGTACAATGAGCAGTTCTTC. V is TRBV18 and J is TRBJ2-1; 7 bases are a match to TRBD2. Germline V lookup: CDR1 KGHSH, CDR2 LQKENI. Trimming removed 4 bases from V and 4 bases from J; junction bases left unmatched: 7. The CDR3 spans 15 residues.

The chain employs TRBV4-2 and TRBJ2-1, with TRBD2 matching 10 bases. The ends lost 3 bases at V and 3 bases at J; junction bases unmatched: 5. CDR3 length equals 16 residues. Per germline, CDR1 LGHNA and CDR2 YNFKEQ. CDR3: CASSQKTSGDYNEQFF. The DNA of the CDR3 is TGTGCCAGCAGCCAGAAAACTAGCGGGGACTACAATGAGCAGTTCTTC.